The next 28 T cell receptor beta chains were all read from a single sample in a study of cytotoxic CD8 clonotypes in ibrutinib-treated CLL. Some clones are missing from TCRdb's copy, which holds only in-frame ones; the method was immunoSEQ multiplex PCR. The sample has around 140,000 clones, 70% to 90% seen once. Material: PBMCs, obtained after 24 months of ibrutinib treatment. The origin of the receptors is a human donor with chronic lymphocytic leukemia.

The V call is TRBV7-2, the J call TRBJ1-2, with D perhaps TRBD1 (5 bases). This CDR3 is 15 amino acids long. Trimming left V 3 bases short and J 4 bases short, with 15 bases between. CDR1 SGHTA and CDR2 FQGNSA come from the germline V gene. CDR3 bases: TGTGCCAGCAGCTTTTCCGGGACGGAAGGCTATGGCTACACCTTC. The encoded protein is CASSFSGTEGYGYTF. Full variable domain (missing parts from reference TRBV7-2 and TRBJ1-2): GAGVSQSPSNKVTEKGKDVELRCDPISGHTALYWYRQSLGQGLEFLIYFQGNSAPDKSGLPSDRFSAERTGGSVSTLTIQRTQQEDSAVYLCASSFSGTEGYGYTFGSGTRLTVV.

The V gene is TRBV6-1, the J gene TRBJ1-5, with D possibly TRBD1 on 5 matching bases. The CDR3 contains 17 residues. Germline V gives CDR1 MNHNS, CDR2 SASEGT. The V end lost 1 base, the J end lost 1 base, and 14 bases lay between the germline ends. Here the CDR3 reads CASSEGAGRGSNQPQHF. DNA for the CDR3: TGTGCCAGCAGTGAAGGTGCGGGGCGGGGCAGCAATCAGCCCCAGCATTTT.

This clone was counted only a few times. The chain recombines TRBV5-1 with TRBJ2-2, with D possibly called TRBD1 or TRBD2 (5 bases each). CDR1 and CDR2 from the germline V gene are SGHRS and YFSETQ. CDR3 length: 13 residues. V was clipped by 4 bases and J by 5 bases, with 9 bases between them. Here the CDR3 DNA reads TGCGCCAGCAGCAGGGGCGGGACCGGGGAGCTGTTTTTT. This translates into CASSRGGTGELFF.

This chain connects TRBV7-2 to TRBJ2-2, with 8 positions matching TRBD2. CDR3 length equals 15 residues. The germline V gene has CDR1 SGHTA and CDR2 FQGNSA. The junction had 2 bases not matched to a gene; V was cut back by 3 bases and J by 2 bases. CDR3 coding DNA: TGTGCCAGCAGCTTGCGGGAGGCCAACACCGGGGAGCTGTTTTTT. Residues: CASSLREANTGELFF.

The genes are TRBV28 and TRBJ2-1; 9 positions match TRBD2. V dropped 2 bases and J dropped 8; count of bases not matched to a gene: 7. The length of the CDR3 is 15 residues. Germline V gives CDR1 MDHEN, CDR2 SYDVKM. CDR3 bases: TGTGCCAGCAGTTTAGGTAGCGGGGGATACCATGAGCAGTTCTTC. It codes for CASSLGSGGYHEQFF.

This rearrangement joins TRBV5-1 to TRBJ1-1, with a tentative D call TRBD1 (5 bases). Germline loops: CDR1 SGHRS, CDR2 YFSETQ. The germline V and J ends were trimmed by 4 bases and 4 bases, with 11 bases remaining between them. The CDR3 extends over 13 amino acids. Here the CDR3 reads CASSRIDSTEAFF. In DNA, the CDR3 is TGCGCCAGCAGCCGCATTGACAGCACTGAAGCTTTCTTT.

This clone is medium-sized by share. The chain links TRBV7-9 to TRBJ1-2, with D maybe TRBD1 (5 bases). The V end was cut by 5 bases, the J end by 5 bases, with 21 bases between. The CDR3 loop spans 16 amino acids. Germline CDR1 reads SEHNR; CDR2 reads FQNEAQ (reference sequence). CDR3 loop: CASSGWQGTSGYGYTF. The CDR3 DNA reads as TGTGCCAGCAGCGGATGGCAGGGCACGTCTGGGTATGGCTACACCTTC.

The chain joins TRBV19 to TRBJ2-3, with 8 bases that match TRBD2. The CDR3 covers 15 residues. Germline-derived CDR1 and CDR2 are LNHDA and SQIVND (reference sequence). Losses at the gene ends were 3 bases for V and 2 bases for J; bases not matched to a gene: 4. The CDR3: CASSIPGGVTDTQYF. CDR3 DNA sequence: TGTGCCAGTAGTATCCCGGGGGGGGTCACAGATACGCAGTATTTT.

This chain links TRBV23-1 with TRBJ2-5; 8 nucleotides align to TRBD1. TRBV23-1 qualifies as an ORF whose function is uncertain. The CDR3 is 17 amino acids. V trimming: 3 bases; J trimming: 1 base; junction bases outside the gene matches: 10. CDR3: CASSQLRPTGAQETQYF. CDR3 in DNA: TGCGCCAGCAGTCAGCTCCGCCCGACAGGGGCCCAAGAGACCCAGTACTTC.

The rearrangement uses TRBV9 and TRBJ2-1; D call uncertain. Germline V CDR1 and CDR2: SGDLS, YYNGEE. This CDR3 has 14 residues. Between the trimmed V and J ends, which lost 2 bases and 0 bases, there was a span of 6 bases. CDR3 coding DNA: TGTGCCAGCAGCGTGATCAGCTCCTACAATGAGCAGTTCTTC. This sequence encodes CASSVISSYNEQFF.

The J gene is TRBJ2-6, the V gene TRBV5-1; D is unresolved. V lost 4 bases to trimming and J lost 5 bases, with 13 bases between them. CDR1 SGHRS and CDR2 YFSETQ come from the germline V gene. The CDR3 is 15 amino acids. The CDR3 region has the DNA TGCGCCAGCAGCCCTCCGGAATTGAGGGCCAACGTCCTGACTTTC. The encoded protein is CASSPPELRANVLTF.

The chain employs TRBV5-4 and TRBJ1-2; D unclear. The germline CDR1 and CDR2 sequences are SGHNT and YYREEE (reference sequence). V was shortened by 1 base and J by 2 bases, with 9 bases between the two germline ends. The CDR3 totals 14 residues. The CDR3 DNA is TGTGCCAGCAGCTTGCGCGGGCGGAACTATGGCTACACCTTC. It yields the protein CASSLRGRNYGYTF.

This chain links TRBV5-1 with TRBJ1-1, with no clear D. The germline V gene encodes CDR1 SGHRS and CDR2 YFSETQ. V shed 8 bases and J shed 1 base, with 9 bases lying between them. The CDR3 totals 12 residues. The CDR3 loop is CASTDTNTEAFF. The DNA of the CDR3 is TGCGCCAGTACTGATACGAACACTGAAGCTTTCTTT.

This chain links TRBV7-2 with TRBJ2-1; a weak D match, TRBD1 (5 bases). The CDR3 length is 14 residues. CDR1 is SGHTA and CDR2 is FQGNSA in the germline V gene. V was trimmed by 5 bases and J by 4 bases, leaving 12 bases between them. The CDR3 here is CASSPSTDYNEQFF. The DNA for the CDR3 is TGTGCCAGCAGCCCTTCGACAGATTACAATGAGCAGTTCTTC.

The CDR3 is CASSKLQPGTSGREETQYF. CDR3 sequence (DNA): TGTGCCAGCAGCAAACTTCAACCCGGGACTAGCGGGAGGGAAGAGACCCAGTACTTC. The chain recombines TRBV21-1 with TRBJ2-5; the table's D gene call, TRBD2, was not cross checked with the DNA. TRBV21-1 is marked as a pseudogene. The CDR3 is 19 residues long.

V gene TRBV27 combines with J gene TRBJ2-1, with 13 bases lining up with TRBD2. This CDR3 has 18 amino acids. CDR1 is MNHEY, CDR2 SMNVEV, per germline (reference sequence). J gave up 0 bases and V 4 bases, and 6 bases lay outside the gene matches. The CDR3 region has the DNA TGTGCCAGCAGTTCACCGGGACTAGCGGGAAGCTCCTACAATGAGCAGTTCTTC. Protein product: CASSSPGLAGSSYNEQFF.

This clone came up a few times. This sequence joins TRBV2 and TRBJ2-7; no firm D call. The CDR3 extends over 12 amino acids. In germline, CDR1 is SNHLY, CDR2 FYNNEI. Trimming left V 6 bases short and J 2 bases short, with 8 bases between. The CDR3 DNA is TGTGCCAGCAGCACTTTTACCTACGAGCAGTACTTC. It is translated as CASSTFTYEQYF. The variable domain in full, completed from reference TRBV2 and TRBJ2-7, reads EPEVTQTPSHQVTQMGQEVILRCVPISNHLYFYWYRQILGQKVEFLVSFYNNEISEKSEIFDDQFSVERPDGSNFTLKIRSTKLEDSAMYFCASSTFTYEQYFGPGTRLTVT.

This clone was recorded once. This chain links TRBV25-1 with TRBJ2-3; D is possibly TRBD1 or TRBD2 (5 bases each). Per the germline V gene, CDR1 is MGHDK and CDR2 is SYGVNS. The germline V and J ends were trimmed by 1 base and 2 bases, with 10 bases remaining between them. This CDR3 is 15 amino acids long. CDR3: CASSELRGYTDTQYF. Written as DNA, the CDR3 is TGTGCCAGCAGTGAATTACGGGGCTACACAGATACGCAGTATTTT.

This clone counts as medium-sized. The V gene is TRBV25-1, the J gene TRBJ1-2; D gene unclear. Per the germline V gene, CDR1 is MGHDK and CDR2 is SYGVNS. V shed 3 bases and J shed 0 bases, with 11 bases lying between them. The CDR3 consists of 15 residues. The chain's CDR3 is CASSDVRVANYGYTF. For the CDR3, the DNA is TGTGCCAGCAGTGATGTAAGGGTAGCTAACTATGGCTACACCTTC.

This chain links TRBV18 with TRBJ1-5; D gene unclear. Germline lookup yields CDR1 KGHSH and CDR2 LQKENI. The CDR3 length is 15 residues. V lost 4 bases, J lost 3 bases, and 13 bases lay in between. CDR3 DNA sequence: TGTGCCAGCTCACTGGGCCCCAAACTCAATCAGCCCCAGCATTTT. Its translation: CASSLGPKLNQPQHF. Full variable domain (outside the CDR3, taken from reference TRBV18 and TRBJ1-5): NAGVMQNPRHLVRRRGQEARLRCSPMKGHSHVYWYRQLPEEGLKFMVYLQKENIIDESGMPKERFSAEFPKEGPSILRIQQVVRGDSAAYFCASSLGPKLNQPQHFGDGTRLSIL.

The J gene is TRBJ1-1, the V gene TRBV5-1; tentative D call: TRBD1 (5 bases). V dropped 6 bases and J dropped 0 bases, with 9 bases sitting between them. From germline, CDR1 is SGHRS and CDR2 YFSETQ. The CDR3 extends over 13 amino acids. Here the CDR3 reads CASTGQMNTEAFF. DNA of the CDR3: TGCGCCAGCACGGGGCAGATGAACACTGAAGCTTTCTTT. The full variable domain, rest sourced from reference TRBV5-1 and TRBJ1-1, is KAGVTQTPRYLIKTRGQQVTLSCSPISGHRSVSWYQQTPGQGLQFLFEYFSETQRNKGNFPGRFSGRQFSNSRSEMNVSTLELGDSALYLCASTGQMNTEAFFGQGTRLTVV.

The CDR3: CASKITQRGDYEQYF. CDR3 DNA sequence: TGTGCCAGCAAAATAACCCAGCGGGGGGACTACGAGCAGTACTTC. The gene calls are TRBV11-2 and TRBJ2-7; 9 bases line up with TRBD2. Looked up from germline, CDR1 is SGHAT and CDR2 is FQNNGV. This CDR3 has 15 residues. The J segment lost 3 bases and the V segment lost 7 bases, leaving 10 bases of the junction unmatched.

The chain employs TRBV9 and TRBJ2-3; D is unresolved. The CDR3 extends over 12 amino acids. The germline CDR1 and CDR2 sequences are SGDLS and YYNGEE. V lost 7 bases and J 8 bases, leaving 14 bases between the germline ends. The CDR3 loop reads CASAPLFGTQYF. In DNA, the CDR3 is TGTGCCAGCGCCCCATTGTTTGGTACGCAGTATTTT.

This chain connects TRBV6-1 to TRBJ1-3, with D perhaps matching TRBD1 (5 bases). Germline V CDR1 and CDR2: MNHNS, SASEGT. V lost 4 bases and J 4 bases, leaving 8 bases between the germline ends. CDR3 length: 13 residues. CDR3 nucleotides: TGTGCCAGCAGTGGGGACGGAGGAAACACCATATATTTT. The encoded protein is CASSGDGGNTIYF.

This clone was picked up one time. This chain links TRBV9 with TRBJ1-3, with D maybe TRBD1 (5 bases). Germline CDR1 SGDLS, CDR2 YYNGEE. The CDR3 is 15 amino acids. V gave up 4 bases and J gave up 4 bases, with 15 bases separating them. CDR3 sequence reads: CASSRDSTVGNTIYF. In nucleotides, the CDR3 is TGTGCCAGCAGCAGGGACTCCACTGTGGGAAACACCATATATTTT.

CDR3 in DNA: TGTGCCAGCAGTACGGGACAGTACGAGCAGTACTTC. It codes for CASSTGQYEQYF. The chain links TRBV6-6 to TRBJ2-7, with 7 bases aligning to TRBD1. The CDR3 spans 12 residues. Germline V gives CDR1 MNHNY, CDR2 SVGAGI (reference sequence). The V and J ends lost 5 bases and 4 bases, in that order; junction bases with no gene match: 2.

V gene TRBV9 combines with J gene TRBJ1-1, with a tentative D call TRBD1 (6 bases). The CDR3 is 13 residues long. Germline V gene sequence: CDR1 SGDLS, CDR2 YYNGEE. V was shortened by 4 bases and J by 8 bases, with 15 bases between the two germline ends. CDR3 in DNA: TGTGCCAGCAGCCCCAGGGACACCAAAGAAGCTTTCTTT. Translating it yields CASSPRDTKEAFF.

This rearrangement joins TRBV28 to TRBJ1-4; D remains unclear. The CDR3 consists of 15 residues. The V end was cut by 6 bases, the J end by 8 bases, with 19 bases between. The germline V gene encodes CDR1 MDHEN and CDR2 SYDVKM. CDR3 DNA sequence: TGTGCCAGCAGCCCAGAGCCCCGCGTGTGGGAAAAACTGTTTTTT. Its protein product is CASSPEPRVWEKLFF.